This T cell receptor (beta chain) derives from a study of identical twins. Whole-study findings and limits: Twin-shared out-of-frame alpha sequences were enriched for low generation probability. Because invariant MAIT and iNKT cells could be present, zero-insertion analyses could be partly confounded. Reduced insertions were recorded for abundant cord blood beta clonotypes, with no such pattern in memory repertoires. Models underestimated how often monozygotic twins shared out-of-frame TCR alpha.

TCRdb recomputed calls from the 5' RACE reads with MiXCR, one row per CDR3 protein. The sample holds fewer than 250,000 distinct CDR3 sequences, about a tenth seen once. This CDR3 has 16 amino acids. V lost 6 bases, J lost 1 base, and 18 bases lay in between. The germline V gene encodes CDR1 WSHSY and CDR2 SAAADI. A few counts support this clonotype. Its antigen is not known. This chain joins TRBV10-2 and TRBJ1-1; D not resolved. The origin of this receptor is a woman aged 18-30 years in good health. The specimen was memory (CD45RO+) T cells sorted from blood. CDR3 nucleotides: TGCGCCAGCAGGAGGGCAGGAGCTCGGAGGAACACTGAAGCTTTCTTT. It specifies CASRRAGARRNTEAFF.